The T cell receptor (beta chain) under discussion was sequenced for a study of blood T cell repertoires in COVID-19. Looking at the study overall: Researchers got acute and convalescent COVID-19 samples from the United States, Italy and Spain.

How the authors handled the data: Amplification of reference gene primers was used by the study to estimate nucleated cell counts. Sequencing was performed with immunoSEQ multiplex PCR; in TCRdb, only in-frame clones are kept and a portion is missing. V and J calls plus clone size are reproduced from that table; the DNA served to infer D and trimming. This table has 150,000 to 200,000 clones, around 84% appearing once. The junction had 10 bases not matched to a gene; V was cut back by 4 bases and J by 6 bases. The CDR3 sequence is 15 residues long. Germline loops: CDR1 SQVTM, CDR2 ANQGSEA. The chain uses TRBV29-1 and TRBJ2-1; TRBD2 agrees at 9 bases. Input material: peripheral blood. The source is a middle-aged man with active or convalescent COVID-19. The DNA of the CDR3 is TGCAGCGTTGTTGATAGCGGGAGAATGGGCAATGAGCAGTTCTTC. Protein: CSVVDSGRMGNEQFF.